These 2 T cell receptor beta chains were sequenced from one sample in a study of patients and donors after allogeneic stem cell transplantation. One entry per CDR3 protein, called by TCRdb with MiXCR from the RT-PCR reads. The sample shows roughly 960,000 distinct CDR3 sequences, about a sixth of them seen only once. Source material: blood, either unsorted or a sorted T cell fraction (not recorded which). Receptors were obtained from a human donor who was either an allogeneic HSCT recipient or a stem cell or donor lymphocyte infusion donor (not recorded which). It is not recorded whose cells these are; they may come from a transplant donor.

Only a few counts were recorded for this clonotype. The gene calls are TRBV6-2 or TRBV6-3 and TRBJ2-7, with D perhaps being TRBD1 or TRBD2 (5 bases each). The V gene's germline CDR1 is MNHEY and CDR2 SVGEGT. The CDR3 covers 14 residues. Trimming removed 2 bases at V and 2 bases at J, with 10 bases between. The CDR3 sequence is CASSYGGEAYEQYF. The CDR3 nucleotides read TGTGCCAGCAGTTACGGGGGAGAGGCCTACGAGCAGTACTTC.

The J gene is TRBJ1-1, the V gene TRBV4-1; D perhaps matches TRBD1 (6 bases). The CDR3 covers 16 residues. The ends were cut back, 0 bases at V and 0 bases at J, with 11 bases in the middle. The germline V gene has CDR1 MGHRA and CDR2 YSYEKL. The CDR3 protein is CASSQETGSMNTEAFF. The CDR3 nucleotides read TGCGCCAGCAGCCAAGAGACAGGATCGATGAACACTGAAGCTTTCTTT.